The next 14 T cell receptor beta chains were all read from a single sample in a study of T cell clonotyping in hematopoietic cell transplantation. This sample's time point: recipient sample about 28 days before transplant, after cytoreduction. The assay was immunoSEQ multiplex PCR, and TCRdb's table has in-frame clones only and misses some. This sample has roughly 27,000 clones, with more than 65% found just once. The material sequenced was peripheral blood mononuclear cells, taken before stem cell transplant. These receptors originate from a woman in her sixties or seventies with acute myeloid leukemia. Some clones in this sample may be carry-over from other donors' samples.

This clone was seen only a few times. This chain uses TRBV19 with TRBJ2-2; D unclear. V lost 10 bases and J 1 base, leaving 10 bases between the germline ends. This CDR3 contains 13 residues. Germline V gives CDR1 LNHDA, CDR2 SQIVND (reference sequence). This CDR3 reads CATGTVNTGELFF. The CDR3 DNA sequence: TGTGCCACGGGCACAGTGAACACCGGGGAGCTGTTTTTT. Based on the CDR3 plus reference TRBV19 and TRBJ2-2, the full variable domain is DGGITQSPKYLFRKEGQNVTLSCEQNLNHDAMYWYRQDPGQGLRLIYYSQIVNDFQKGDIAEGYSVSREKKESFPLTVTSAQKNPTAFYLCATGTVNTGELFFGEGSRLTVL.

The chain uses TRBV27 and TRBJ2-7; 10 bases agree with TRBD1. The CDR3 has 13 residues. In germline, CDR1 is MNHEY, CDR2 SMNVEV (reference sequence). The J segment lost 7 bases and the V segment lost 6 bases, leaving 6 bases of the junction unmatched. CDR3 nucleotides: TGTGCCAGCAGAGGGACAGGGGTGAGGGAGCAGTACTTC. This sequence encodes CASRGTGVREQYF.

The chain uses TRBV4-1 and TRBJ2-7; TRBD1 agrees at 10 bases. Germline values: CDR1 MGHRA, CDR2 YSYEKL. V dropped 3 bases and J dropped 0; count of bases not matched to a gene: 5. The CDR3 contains 16 residues. This CDR3 reads CASSQGTGAISYEQYF. The CDR3 DNA sequence: TGCGCCAGCAGCCAGGGGACAGGGGCCATCTCCTACGAGCAGTACTTC.

V usage is TRBV7-8 and J usage is TRBJ2-7; 15 bases fit TRBD2. With 5 bases clipped from V and 9 bases from J, the junction kept 11 bases outside the gene matches. Per germline, CDR1 SGHVS and CDR2 FQNEAQ. The CDR3 contains 16 residues. The CDR3 DNA follows: TGTGCCAGCAGCGGGACTAGCGGGAGGCTGGCATTAGCGCAGTACTTC. Translated, it gives CASSGTSGRLALAQYF.

The chain has TRBV4-3 and TRBJ2-3; the D gene could be TRBD1 or TRBD2 (5 bases each). The CDR3 sequence is 14 residues long. Trimming shortened V by 3 bases and J by 5 bases, and 12 bases separated the two germline ends. CDR1 LGHNA and CDR2 YSLEER come from the germline V gene. CDR3 coding DNA: TGCGCCAGCAGCCAGGGACCCCCCGGAGATACGCAGTATTTT. Translating gives CASSQGPPGDTQYF.

Of note for this clone: An end of the junction differs from the germline gene, which may be a read error. The chain has TRBV7-7 and TRBJ2-5; TRBD2 matches at 10 bases. The germline V gene encodes CDR1 SSHAT and CDR2 FNYEAQ (reference sequence). CDR3 size: 13 residues. The CDR3 reads CASSSGLAETQYF. The CDR3 nucleotides are TGTGCTAGCAGCTCGGGACTAGCGGAGACCCAGTACTTC. Supplemented by reference TRBV7-7 and TRBJ2-5, the full variable domain reads GAGVSQSPRYKVTKRGQDVTLRCDPISSHATLYWYQQALGQGPEFLTYFNYEAQPDKSGLPSDRFSAERPEGSISTLTIQRTEQRDSAMYRCASSSGLAETQYFGPGTRLLVL.

This rearrangement joins TRBV10-3 to TRBJ1-5, with 9 bases lining up with TRBD1. Germline V gene sequence: CDR1 ENHRY, CDR2 SYGVKD. V was clipped by 2 bases and J by 4 bases; unmatched bases: 0. This CDR3 is built from 14 residues. The CDR3 nucleotides read TGTGCCATCAGTGAGGGACAGGGGAATCAGCCCCAGCATTTT. Protein sequence: CAISEGQGNQPQHF.

The V gene is TRBV20-1, the J gene TRBJ2-7; a weak D match, TRBD1 (5 bases). Trimming left V 1 base short and J 9 bases short, with 10 bases between. The germline V gene encodes CDR1 DFQATT and CDR2 SNEGSKA (reference sequence). The CDR3 spans 11 residues. The CDR3 reads CSARVSQGQYF. The CDR3 nucleotides read TGCAGTGCTAGAGTCTCCCAGGGGCAGTACTTC.

This clone occurred once. The V and J genes are TRBV4-3 and TRBJ2-1; D is possibly TRBD2 (5 bases). Trimming took off 0 bases at V and 1 base at J, with 10 bases between the two ends. CDR1 is LGHNA and CDR2 is YSLEER in the germline V gene. CDR3 length equals 16 residues. The CDR3 DNA follows: TGCGCCAGCAGCCAAGATGAGCGAGGGTCCTACAATGAGCAGTTCTTC. Protein product: CASSQDERGSYNEQFF.

The table lists this clone with a few counts. The V call is TRBV5-1, the J call TRBJ2-7; D gene ambiguous. V lost 0 bases and J 2 bases, leaving 6 bases between the germline ends. The CDR3 runs to 13 residues. Germline V gene sequence: CDR1 SGHRS, CDR2 YFSETQ. The chain's CDR3 is CASSLDFTYEQYF. The CDR3 coding sequence is TGCGCCAGCAGCTTGGACTTTACCTACGAGCAGTACTTC.

The chain has TRBV13 and TRBJ2-7, with TRBD2 matching over 10 bases. Germline-derived CDR1 and CDR2 are PRHDT and FYEKMQ (reference sequence). This CDR3 has 16 residues. Trimming cost V 2 bases and J 0 bases; bases outside gene matches: 4. Written as DNA, the CDR3 is TGTGCCAGCAGCTTATTAGCGGGAGGCCTCTCCTACGAGCAGTACTTC. This translates into CASSLLAGGLSYEQYF.

This chain links TRBV27 with TRBJ1-2; D uncertain. V was clipped by 3 bases and J by 4 bases, with 12 bases between them. Per germline, CDR1 MNHEY and CDR2 SMNVEV (reference sequence). The CDR3 consists of 14 residues. The DNA of the CDR3 is TGTGCCAGCAGTTTGGGAGGGTACCCCTATGGCTACACCTTC. Translation: CASSLGGYPYGYTF.

The chain carries TRBV27 and TRBJ1-2, with 7 positions matching TRBD1. This CDR3 has 14 residues. The J segment lost 3 bases and the V segment lost 6 bases, leaving 7 bases of the junction unmatched. Germline loops: CDR1 MNHEY, CDR2 SMNVEV (reference sequence). The CDR3 DNA reads as TGTGCCAGCAGCATAGGACAGGCGTACTATGGCTACACCTTC. Its translation: CASSIGQAYYGYTF.

The gene calls are TRBV2 and TRBJ1-1; TRBD1 is a possible D gene (5 bases). Germline V lookup: CDR1 SNHLY, CDR2 FYNNEI. V lost 2 bases to trimming and J lost 2 bases, with 9 bases between them. The CDR3 has 14 residues. The chain's CDR3 is CASSEQGPNTEAFF. The CDR3 coding sequence is TGTGCCAGCAGTGAACAGGGTCCTAACACTGAAGCTTTCTTT.